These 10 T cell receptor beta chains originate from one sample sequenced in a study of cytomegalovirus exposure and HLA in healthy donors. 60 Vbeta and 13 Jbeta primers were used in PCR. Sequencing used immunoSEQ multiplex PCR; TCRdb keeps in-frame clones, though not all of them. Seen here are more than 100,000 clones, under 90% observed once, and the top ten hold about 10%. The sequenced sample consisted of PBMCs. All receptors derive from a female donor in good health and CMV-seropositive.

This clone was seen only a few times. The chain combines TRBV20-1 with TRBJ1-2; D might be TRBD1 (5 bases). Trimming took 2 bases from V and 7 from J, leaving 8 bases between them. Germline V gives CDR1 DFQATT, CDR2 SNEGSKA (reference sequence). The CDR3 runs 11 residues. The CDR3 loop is CSARIGVGYTF. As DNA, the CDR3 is TGCAGTGCTAGAATAGGGGTTGGCTACACCTTC.

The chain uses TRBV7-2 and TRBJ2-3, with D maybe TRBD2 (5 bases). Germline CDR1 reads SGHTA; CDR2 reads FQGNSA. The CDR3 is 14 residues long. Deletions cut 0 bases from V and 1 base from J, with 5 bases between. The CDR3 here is CASSLARGTDTQYF. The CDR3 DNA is TGTGCCAGCAGCTTAGCGCGGGGCACAGATACGCAGTATTTT. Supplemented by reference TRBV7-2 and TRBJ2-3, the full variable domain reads GAGVSQSPSNKVTEKGKDVELRCDPISGHTALYWYRQSLGQGLEFLIYFQGNSAPDKSGLPSDRFSAERTGGSVSTLTIQRTQQEDSAVYLCASSLARGTDTQYFGPGTRLTVL.

CDR3 nucleotides: TGTGCCAGCAGCCGCTCTGGAAACACCATATATTTT. It encodes CASSRSGNTIYF. The rearrangement uses TRBV5-4 and TRBJ1-3, with D unclear. Trimming removed 4 bases from V and 0 bases from J, with 2 bases in between. Germline V gene sequence: CDR1 SGHNT, CDR2 YYREEE (reference sequence). CDR3 size: 12 residues.

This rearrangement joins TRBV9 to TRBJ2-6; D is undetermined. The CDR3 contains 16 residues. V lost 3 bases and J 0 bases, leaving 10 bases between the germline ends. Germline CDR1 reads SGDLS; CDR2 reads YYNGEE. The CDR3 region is CASSGDISSGANVLTF. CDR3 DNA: TGTGCCAGCAGCGGAGACATAAGCTCTGGGGCCAACGTCCTGACTTTC.

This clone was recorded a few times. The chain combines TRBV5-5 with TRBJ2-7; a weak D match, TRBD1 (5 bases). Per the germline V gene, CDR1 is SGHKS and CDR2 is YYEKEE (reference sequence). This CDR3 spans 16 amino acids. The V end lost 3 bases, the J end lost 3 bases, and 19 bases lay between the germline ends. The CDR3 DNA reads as TGTGCCAGCAGCTCTTCCAGCAGGGATGGTAACTACGAGCAGTACTTC. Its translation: CASSSSSRDGNYEQYF. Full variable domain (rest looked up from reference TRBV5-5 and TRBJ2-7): DAGVTQSPTHLIKTRGQQVTLRCSPISGHKSVSWYQQVLGQGPQFIFQYYEKEERGRGNFPDRFSARQFPNYSSELNVNALLLGDSALYLCASSSSSRDGNYEQYFGPGTRLTVT.

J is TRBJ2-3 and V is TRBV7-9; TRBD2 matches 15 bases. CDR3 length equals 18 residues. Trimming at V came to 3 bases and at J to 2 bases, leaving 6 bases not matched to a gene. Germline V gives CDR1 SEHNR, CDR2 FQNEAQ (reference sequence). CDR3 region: CASSLGTSGGIHTDTQYF. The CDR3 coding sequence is TGTGCCAGCAGCTTGGGGACTAGCGGGGGGATTCACACAGATACGCAGTATTTT.

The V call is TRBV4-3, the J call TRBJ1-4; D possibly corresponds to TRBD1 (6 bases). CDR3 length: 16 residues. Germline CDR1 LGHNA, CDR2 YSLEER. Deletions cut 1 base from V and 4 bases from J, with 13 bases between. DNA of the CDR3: TGCGCCAGCAGCCAAGCCCCGACAGGCCATAATGAAAAACTGTTTTTT. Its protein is CASSQAPTGHNEKLFF.

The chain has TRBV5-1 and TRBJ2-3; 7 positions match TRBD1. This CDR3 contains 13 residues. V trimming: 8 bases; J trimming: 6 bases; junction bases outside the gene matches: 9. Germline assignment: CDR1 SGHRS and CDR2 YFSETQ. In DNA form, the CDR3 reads TGCGCCAGTTCGACAGGGCCCCTTGATACGCAGTATTTT. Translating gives CASSTGPLDTQYF.

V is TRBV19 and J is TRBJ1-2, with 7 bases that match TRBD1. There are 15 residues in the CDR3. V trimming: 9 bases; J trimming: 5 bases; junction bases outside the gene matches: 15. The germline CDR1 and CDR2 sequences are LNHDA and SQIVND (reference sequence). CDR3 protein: CASANRGGPVYGYTF. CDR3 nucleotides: TGTGCCAGCGCGAACAGGGGTGGGCCGGTTTATGGCTACACCTTC.

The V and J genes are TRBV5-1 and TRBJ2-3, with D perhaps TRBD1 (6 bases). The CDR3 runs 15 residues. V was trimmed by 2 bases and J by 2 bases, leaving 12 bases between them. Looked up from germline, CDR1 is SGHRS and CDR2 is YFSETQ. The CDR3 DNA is TGCGCCAGCAGCTTCGGCAGGGGCCTCACAGATACGCAGTATTTT. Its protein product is CASSFGRGLTDTQYF.